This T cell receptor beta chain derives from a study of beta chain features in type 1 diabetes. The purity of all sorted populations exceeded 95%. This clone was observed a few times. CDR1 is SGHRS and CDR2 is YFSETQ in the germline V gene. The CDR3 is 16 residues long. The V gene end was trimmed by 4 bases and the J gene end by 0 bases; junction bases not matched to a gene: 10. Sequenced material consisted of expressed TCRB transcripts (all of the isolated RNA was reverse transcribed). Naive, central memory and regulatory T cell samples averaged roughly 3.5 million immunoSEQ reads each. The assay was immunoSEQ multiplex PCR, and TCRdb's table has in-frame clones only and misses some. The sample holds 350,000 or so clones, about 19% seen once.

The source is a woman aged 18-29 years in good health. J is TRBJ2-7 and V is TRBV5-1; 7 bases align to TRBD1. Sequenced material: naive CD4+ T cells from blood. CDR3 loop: CASSPFRTGGSYEQYF. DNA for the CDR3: TGCGCCAGCAGCCCGTTTCGGACAGGCGGCTCCTACGAGCAGTACTTC.